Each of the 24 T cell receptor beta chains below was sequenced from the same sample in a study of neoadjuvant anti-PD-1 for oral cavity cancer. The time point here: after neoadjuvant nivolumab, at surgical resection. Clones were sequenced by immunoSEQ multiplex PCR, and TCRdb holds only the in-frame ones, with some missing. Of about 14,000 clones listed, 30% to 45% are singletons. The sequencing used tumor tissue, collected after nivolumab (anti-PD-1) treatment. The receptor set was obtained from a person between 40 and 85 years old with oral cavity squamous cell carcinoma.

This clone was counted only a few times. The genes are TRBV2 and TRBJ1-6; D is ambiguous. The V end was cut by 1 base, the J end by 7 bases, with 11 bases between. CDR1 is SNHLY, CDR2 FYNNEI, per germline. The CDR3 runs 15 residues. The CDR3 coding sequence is TGTGCCAGCAGTGAAGGACGGCTGCAAAATTCACCCCTCCACTTT. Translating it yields CASSEGRLQNSPLHF.

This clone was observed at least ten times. CDR3 region: CASSRLIGETQYF. The DNA for the CDR3 is TGTGCCAGCAGCCGCCTTATTGGGGAGACCCAGTACTTC. V and J are TRBV7-6 and TRBJ2-5, with D hard to call. V lost 5 bases and J 5 bases, leaving 12 bases between the germline ends. CDR1 and CDR2 (germline): SGHVS, FNYEAQ. This CDR3 is built from 13 residues.

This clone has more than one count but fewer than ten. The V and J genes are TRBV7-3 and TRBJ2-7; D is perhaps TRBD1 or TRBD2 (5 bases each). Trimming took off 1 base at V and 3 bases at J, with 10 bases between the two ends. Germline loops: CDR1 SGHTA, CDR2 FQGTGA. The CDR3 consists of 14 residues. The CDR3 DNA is TGTGCCAGCAGCTTAATGGCAGGGAGCTACGAGCAGTACTTC. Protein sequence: CASSLMAGSYEQYF.

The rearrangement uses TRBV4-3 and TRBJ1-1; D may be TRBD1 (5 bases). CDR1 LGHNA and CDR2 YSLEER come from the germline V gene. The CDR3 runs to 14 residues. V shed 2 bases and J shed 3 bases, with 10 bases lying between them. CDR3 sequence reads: CASSQPDRDTEAFF. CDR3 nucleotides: TGCGCCAGCAGCCAACCAGACAGAGACACTGAAGCTTTCTTT.

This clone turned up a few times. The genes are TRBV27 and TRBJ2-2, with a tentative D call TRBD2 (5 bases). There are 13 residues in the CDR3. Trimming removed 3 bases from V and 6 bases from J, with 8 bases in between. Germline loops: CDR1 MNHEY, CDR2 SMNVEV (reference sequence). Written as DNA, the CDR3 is TGTGCCAGCAGTTTCGGGGTTGCCGGGGAGCTGTTTTTT. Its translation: CASSFGVAGELFF.

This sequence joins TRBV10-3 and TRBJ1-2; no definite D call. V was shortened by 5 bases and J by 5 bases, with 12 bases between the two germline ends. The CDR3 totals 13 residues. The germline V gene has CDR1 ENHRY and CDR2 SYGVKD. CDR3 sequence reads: CAISPGDLYGYTF. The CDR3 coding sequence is TGTGCCATCAGTCCCGGGGATCTATATGGCTACACCTTC.

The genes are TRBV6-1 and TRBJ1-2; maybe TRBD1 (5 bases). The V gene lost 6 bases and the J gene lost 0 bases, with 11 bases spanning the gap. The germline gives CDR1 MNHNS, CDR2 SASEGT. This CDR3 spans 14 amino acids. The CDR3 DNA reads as TGTGCCAGCAGCCGGGACGGTTCTAACTATGGCTACACCTTC. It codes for CASSRDGSNYGYTF.

The CDR3 DNA reads as TGTGCCAGCAGGACAGGGCTGACGGATACGCAGTATTTT. Encoded protein: CASRTGLTDTQYF. The gene calls are TRBV6-1 and TRBJ2-3, with TRBD1 identical over 7 bases. Germline V lookup: CDR1 MNHNS, CDR2 SASEGT. The CDR3 is 13 residues long. The J segment lost 6 bases and the V segment lost 6 bases, leaving 6 bases of the junction unmatched.

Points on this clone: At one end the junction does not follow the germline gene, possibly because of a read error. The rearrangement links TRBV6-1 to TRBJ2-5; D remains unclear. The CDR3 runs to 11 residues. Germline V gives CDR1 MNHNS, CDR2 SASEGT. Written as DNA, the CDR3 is TGTGCCATCAGTGAGGAGGAGACCCAGTACTTC. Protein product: CAISEEETQYF.

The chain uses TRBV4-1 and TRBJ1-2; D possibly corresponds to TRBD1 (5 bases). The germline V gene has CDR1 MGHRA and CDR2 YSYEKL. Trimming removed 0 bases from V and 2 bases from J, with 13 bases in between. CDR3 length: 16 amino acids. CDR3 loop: CASSQDVGQGNYGYTF. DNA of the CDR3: TGCGCCAGCAGCCAAGATGTTGGGCAGGGAAACTATGGCTACACCTTC.

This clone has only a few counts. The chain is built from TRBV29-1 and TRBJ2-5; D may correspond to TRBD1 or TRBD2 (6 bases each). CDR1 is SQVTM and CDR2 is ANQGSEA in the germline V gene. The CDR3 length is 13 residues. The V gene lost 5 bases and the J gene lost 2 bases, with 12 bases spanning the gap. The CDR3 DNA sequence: TGCAGCGTTTCAAGGAGGGGGCAAGAGACCCAGTACTTC. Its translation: CSVSRRGQETQYF.

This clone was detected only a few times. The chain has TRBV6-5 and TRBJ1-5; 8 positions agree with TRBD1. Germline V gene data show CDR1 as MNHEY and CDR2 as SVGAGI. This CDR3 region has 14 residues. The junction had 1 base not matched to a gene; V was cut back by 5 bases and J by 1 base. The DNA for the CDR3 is TGTGCCAGCAGTAGGACAGGGAGCAATCAGCCCCAGCATTTT. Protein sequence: CASSRTGSNQPQHF.

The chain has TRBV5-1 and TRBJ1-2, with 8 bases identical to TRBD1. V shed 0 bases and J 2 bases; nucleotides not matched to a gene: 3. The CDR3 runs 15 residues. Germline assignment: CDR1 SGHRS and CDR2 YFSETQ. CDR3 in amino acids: CASSLAAGGNYGYTF. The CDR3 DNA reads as TGCGCCAGCAGCTTGGCGGCAGGGGGCAACTATGGCTACACCTTC.

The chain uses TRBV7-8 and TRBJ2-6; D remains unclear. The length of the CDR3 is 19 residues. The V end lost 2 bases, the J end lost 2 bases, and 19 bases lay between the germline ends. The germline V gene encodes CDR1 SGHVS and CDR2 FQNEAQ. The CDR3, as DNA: TGTGCCAGCAGCTTATATTTGGGCAGACCTGAGGCTGGGGCCAACGTCCTGACTTTC. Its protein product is CASSLYLGRPEAGANVLTF.

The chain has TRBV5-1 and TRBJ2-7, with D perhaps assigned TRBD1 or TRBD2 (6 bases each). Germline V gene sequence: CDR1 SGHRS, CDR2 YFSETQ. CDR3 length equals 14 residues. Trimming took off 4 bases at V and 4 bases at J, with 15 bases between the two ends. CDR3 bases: TGCGCCAGCAGCACGGGGCGGGACAATTACGAGCAGTACTTC. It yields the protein CASSTGRDNYEQYF.

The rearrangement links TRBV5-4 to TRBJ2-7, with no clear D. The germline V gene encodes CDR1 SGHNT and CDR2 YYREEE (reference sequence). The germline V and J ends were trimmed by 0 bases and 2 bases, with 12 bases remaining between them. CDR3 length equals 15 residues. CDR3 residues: CASSLGSGFAYEQYF. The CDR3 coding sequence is TGTGCCAGCAGCTTGGGGTCAGGCTTCGCCTACGAGCAGTACTTC.

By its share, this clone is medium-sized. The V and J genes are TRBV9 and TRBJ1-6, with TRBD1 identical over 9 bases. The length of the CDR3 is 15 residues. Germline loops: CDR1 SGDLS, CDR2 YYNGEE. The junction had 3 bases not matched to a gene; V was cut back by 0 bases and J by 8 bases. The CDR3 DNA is TGTGCCAGCAGCGTAGCGGGACAGGGTGATTCACCCCTCCACTTT. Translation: CASSVAGQGDSPLHF.

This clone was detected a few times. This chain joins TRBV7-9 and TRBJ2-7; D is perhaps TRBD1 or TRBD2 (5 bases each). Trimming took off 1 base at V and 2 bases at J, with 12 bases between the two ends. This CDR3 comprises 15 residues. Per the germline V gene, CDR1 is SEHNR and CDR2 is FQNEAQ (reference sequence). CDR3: CASSLDGTDAYEQYF. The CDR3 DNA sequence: TGTGCCAGCAGCTTAGATGGGACGGATGCCTACGAGCAGTACTTC.

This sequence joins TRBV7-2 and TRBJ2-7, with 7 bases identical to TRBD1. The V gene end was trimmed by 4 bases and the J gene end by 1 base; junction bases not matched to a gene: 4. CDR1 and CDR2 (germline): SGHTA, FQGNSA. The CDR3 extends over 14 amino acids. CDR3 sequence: CASSSRQGSYEQYF. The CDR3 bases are TGTGCCAGCAGCTCCCGACAGGGTTCCTACGAGCAGTACTTC.

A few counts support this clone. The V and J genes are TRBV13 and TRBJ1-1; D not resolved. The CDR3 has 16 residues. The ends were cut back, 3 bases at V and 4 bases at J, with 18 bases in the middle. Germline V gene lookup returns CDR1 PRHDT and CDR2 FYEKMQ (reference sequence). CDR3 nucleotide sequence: TGTGCCAGCAGCTTTTATCGGGCCTCCCGGGTCACTGAAGCTTTCTTT. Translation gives CASSFYRASRVTEAFF.

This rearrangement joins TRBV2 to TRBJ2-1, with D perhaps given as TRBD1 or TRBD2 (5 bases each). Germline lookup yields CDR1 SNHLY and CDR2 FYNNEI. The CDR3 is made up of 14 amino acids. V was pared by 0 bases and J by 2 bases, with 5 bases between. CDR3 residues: CASSEAGAYNEQFF. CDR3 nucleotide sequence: TGTGCCAGCAGTGAAGCGGGGGCCTACAATGAGCAGTTCTTC.

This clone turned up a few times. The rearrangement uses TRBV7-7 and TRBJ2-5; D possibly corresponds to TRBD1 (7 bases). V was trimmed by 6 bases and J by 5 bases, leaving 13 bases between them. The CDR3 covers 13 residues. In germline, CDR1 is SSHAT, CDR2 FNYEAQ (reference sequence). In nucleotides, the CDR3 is TGTGCCAGCAGTTTCTCAGGGGGGGAGACCCAGTACTTC. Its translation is CASSFSGGETQYF.

For the CDR3, the DNA is TGTGCCAGCAATCCACCACAGGGGCAGAACACTGAAGCTTTCTTT. This sequence encodes CASNPPQGQNTEAFF. V usage is TRBV6-1 and J usage is TRBJ1-1; TRBD1 agrees at 7 bases. The CDR3 spans 15 residues. The germline CDR1 and CDR2 sequences are MNHNS and SASEGT. J gave up 1 base and V 7 bases, and 9 bases lay outside the gene matches.

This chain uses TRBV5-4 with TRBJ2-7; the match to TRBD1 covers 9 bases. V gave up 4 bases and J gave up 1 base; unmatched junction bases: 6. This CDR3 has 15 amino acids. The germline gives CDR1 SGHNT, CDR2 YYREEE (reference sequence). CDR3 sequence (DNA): TGTGCCAGCAGCACGGGACAGGGTACATCCTACGAGCAGTACTTC. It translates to CASSTGQGTSYEQYF. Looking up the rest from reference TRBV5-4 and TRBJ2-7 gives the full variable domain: ETGVTQSPTHLIKTRGQQVTLRCSSQSGHNTVSWYQQALGQGPQFIFQYYREEENGRGNFPPRFSGLQFPNYSSELNVNALELDDSALYLCASSTGQGTSYEQYFGPGTRLTVT.